Presented here are 6 T cell receptor beta chains from one specimen sequenced in a study of T cell responses to AZD1222 COVID-19 vaccine. Sequencing was performed with immunoSEQ multiplex PCR; in TCRdb, only in-frame clones are kept and a portion is missing. The data contain some 140,000 clones, 75% to 95% of them singletons. The sequences come from peripheral blood, collected on day 0 of AZD1222 vaccination. The source of these receptors is an adult in good health.

This rearrangement joins TRBV7-9 to TRBJ2-3; D may be TRBD1 (6 bases). Trimming removed 7 bases from V and 1 base from J, with 15 bases in between. The CDR3 is made up of 15 amino acids. In germline, CDR1 is SEHNR, CDR2 FQNEAQ (reference sequence). The CDR3 region has the DNA TGTGCCAGCACCTTCCCGGGACACGGCACAGATACGCAGTATTTT. Translation: CASTFPGHGTDTQYF.

V gene TRBV27 combines with J gene TRBJ2-4; D possibly corresponds to TRBD1 (5 bases). The CDR3 is 15 amino acids. Germline lookup yields CDR1 MNHEY and CDR2 SMNVEV (reference sequence). Trimming took 11 bases from V and 1 from J, leaving 18 bases between them. CDR3 residues: CAFRGPGCAKNIQYF. CDR3 DNA: TGTGCCTTTCGCGGTCCAGGGTGCGCCAAAAACATTCAGTACTTC.

J is TRBJ1-2 and V is TRBV6-5, with D possibly being TRBD1 (6 bases). V lost 4 bases, J lost 10 bases, and 19 bases lay in between. Germline assignment: CDR1 MNHEY and CDR2 SVGAGI. This CDR3 has 14 residues. Here the CDR3 reads CASSLRQVPGSYTF. In DNA, the CDR3 is TGTGCCAGCAGTTTAAGACAGGTCCCAGGCTCCTACACCTTC.

The chain's CDR3 is CASSHFSRGFEAFF. CDR3 in DNA: TGTGCCAGCAGCCACTTCTCCAGGGGTTTTGAAGCTTTCTTT. The rearrangement uses TRBV14 and TRBJ1-1; D perhaps matches TRBD1 (6 bases). V gave up 3 bases and J gave up 7 bases, with 15 bases separating them. The length of the CDR3 is 14 residues. CDR1 is SGHDN, CDR2 FVKESK, per germline.

V gene TRBV6-5 combines with J gene TRBJ2-2; D possibly corresponds to TRBD2 (5 bases). Trimming cost V 2 bases and J 6 bases, with 10 bases left between them. CDR3 length: 14 amino acids. Germline V lookup: CDR1 MNHEY, CDR2 SVGAGI. This chain's CDR3 is CASSYSTGSGELFF. CDR3 nucleotides: TGTGCCAGCAGTTACAGTACGGGGTCCGGGGAGCTGTTTTTT.

The chain is built from TRBV5-4 and TRBJ1-6; TRBD1 matches 9 bases. The CDR3 totals 14 residues. Trimming at V came to 3 bases and at J to 8 bases, leaving 3 bases not matched to a gene. Germline loops: CDR1 SGHNT, CDR2 YYREEE (reference sequence). The CDR3 DNA reads as TGTGCCAGCAGCTCGGGACAGGGAGATTCACCCCTCCACTTT. Translating gives CASSSGQGDSPLHF.